These T cell receptor beta chains were read from a single sample in a study of T cells in Graves' hyperthyroidism and ophthalmopathy. TCRdb ran MiXCR on the multiplex PCR reads and lists one entry per CDR3 protein. The repertoire holds hundreds of thousands of distinct CDR3 sequences, approximately 13% seen once, with about 37% in the top ten. Material for sequencing was blood. These receptors all stem from a woman aged 35 to 49 with Graves' ophthalmopathy. CDR3s include the opening cysteine and the closing phenylalanine or tryptophan. D genes are given only for firm matches. Expanded clones get a size class; other rows say once, few or many, or leave the size out.

CDR3 | DNA | D | V | size | length | J
CASSQVGGEAYEQYF | TGCGCCAGCAGCCAAGTCGGAGGGGAAGCCTACGAGCAGTACTTC | . | TRBV4-1 | many | 15 | TRBJ2-7
CASSVTSARYNEQFF | TGCGCCAGCAGTGTTACTAGCGCAAGATACAATGAGCAGTTCTTC | TRBD2 | TRBV10-2 | few | 15 | TRBJ2-1
CASSLTGTAYNEQFF | TGTGCCAGCAGCTTGACCGGGACGGCCTACAATGAGCAGTTCTTC | . | TRBV5-6 | . | 15 | TRBJ2-1
CASSFGAGGYGYTF | TGTGCCAGCAGTTTTGGGGCGGGGGGCTATGGCTACACCTTC | . | TRBV28 | many | 14 | TRBJ1-2
CASSLLGGEGNQPQHF | TGTGCCAGCTCGCTTTTAGGAGGGGAAGGCAATCAGCCCCAGCATTTT | . | TRBV18 | . | 16 | TRBJ1-5
CASSRDGTGPRINNEQFF | TGTGCCAGCAGCAGGGACGGGACCGGCCCAAGGATAAACAATGAGCAGTTCTTC | . | TRBV4-2 | . | 18 | TRBJ2-1
CATSRRTDSPLHF | TGTGCCACCAGCAGAAGGACAGATTCACCCCTCCACTTT | . | TRBV15 | many | 13 | TRBJ1-6
CASTRGTANTGELFF | TGTGCCAGCACCCGTGGGACAGCAAACACCGGGGAGCTGTTTTTT | TRBD1 | TRBV6-4 | . | 15 | TRBJ2-2
CASSPIGAKNIQYF | TGTGCCAGCAGCCCAATTGGGGCCAAAAACATTCAGTACTTC | . | TRBV28 | . | 14 | TRBJ2-4
CASSLTGPGANVLTF | TGTGCCAGCAGTTTGACAGGGCCTGGGGCCAACGTCCTGACTTTC | TRBD1 | TRBV12-3/TRBV12-4 | many | 15 | TRBJ2-6
CASSADPNQPQHF | TGTGCCAGCAGTGCGGACCCCAATCAGCCCCAGCATTTT | . | TRBV6-1 | . | 13 | TRBJ1-5
CASSDRDRGYYTEAFF | TGTGCCAGCAGCGACCGGGACAGGGGATATTATACTGAAGCTTTCTTT | TRBD1 | TRBV11-2 | many | 16 | TRBJ1-1
CASSPSLTYEQYF | TGTGCCAGCAGCCCCTCTCTGACCTACGAGCAGTACTTC | . | TRBV14 | few | 13 | TRBJ2-7
CATSPGEPGQGFLYEQYF | TGTGCCACCAGTCCCGGTGAACCGGGACAGGGGTTCCTCTACGAGCAGTACTTC | TRBD1 | TRBV24-1 | many | 18 | TRBJ2-7
CASSLSSAGETQYF | TGTGCCAGCAGCTTAAGCAGTGCAGGAGAGACCCAGTACTTC | . | TRBV7-9 | . | 14 | TRBJ2-5
CATSSKQNQPQHF | TGTGCCACCAGCAGTAAGCAGAATCAGCCCCAGCATTTT | . | TRBV15 | many | 13 | TRBJ1-5
CASSRVNSYEQYF | TGTGCCAGCAGCCGCGTTAACTCCTACGAGCAGTACTTC | . | TRBV13 | few | 13 | TRBJ2-7
CASSLESASNNEQFF | TGTGCCAGCAGCTTGGAAAGCGCGAGTAACAATGAGCAGTTCTTC | . | TRBV5-8 | . | 15 | TRBJ2-1
CASSEEDNSPLHF | TGTGCCAGTAGTGAAGAGGATAATTCACCCCTCCACTTT | . | TRBV19 | . | 13 | TRBJ1-6
CASSLDSGARDGYTF | TGCGCCAGCAGCTTGGACTCGGGGGCACGGGATGGCTACACCTTC | . | TRBV5-1 | few | 15 | TRBJ1-2
CATSRSFFRELFF | TGTGCCACCAGCAGATCGTTTTTCCGGGAGCTGTTTTTT | . | TRBV15 | few | 13 | TRBJ2-2